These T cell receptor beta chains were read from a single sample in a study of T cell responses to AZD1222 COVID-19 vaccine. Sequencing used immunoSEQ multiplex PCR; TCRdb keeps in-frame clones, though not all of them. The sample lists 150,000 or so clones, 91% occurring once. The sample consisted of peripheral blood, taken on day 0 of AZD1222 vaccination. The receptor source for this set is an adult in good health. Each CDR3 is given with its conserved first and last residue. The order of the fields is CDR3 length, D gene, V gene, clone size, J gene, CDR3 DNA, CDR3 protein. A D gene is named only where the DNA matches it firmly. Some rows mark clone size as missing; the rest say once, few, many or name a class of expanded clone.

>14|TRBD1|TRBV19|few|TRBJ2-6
TGTGCCAGTGGTACAGGGGCCGGGGCCAACGTCCTGACTTTC
CASGTGAGANVLTF
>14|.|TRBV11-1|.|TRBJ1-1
TGTGCCAGCAGCTTAGCAGGTTTATCCACTGAAGCTTTCTTT
CASSLAGLSTEAFF
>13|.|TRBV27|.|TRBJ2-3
TGTGCCAGCAGTTTAACTAGCACAGATACGCAGTATTTT
CASSLTSTDTQYF
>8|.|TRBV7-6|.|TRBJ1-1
TGTGCCAGCAGTAGGACTTTCTTT
CASSRTFF
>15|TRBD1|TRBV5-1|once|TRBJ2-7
TGCGCCAGCAGCCGAGGTGTACAGGGGGCTCGGGAGCAGTACTTC
CASSRGVQGAREQYF
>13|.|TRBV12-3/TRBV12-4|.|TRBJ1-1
TGTGCCAGCAGTTTATTTAAGGACACTGAAGCTTTCTTT
CASSLFKDTEAFF
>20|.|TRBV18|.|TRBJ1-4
TGTGCCAGCTCACTTTCCCCGGCAGGGAAAAACCTAAGGACTAATGAAAAACTGTTTTTT
CASSLSPAGKNLRTNEKLFF
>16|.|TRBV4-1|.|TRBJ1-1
TGCGCCAGCAGCCAAGAACCGGCCAGATTGAACACTGAAGCTTTCTTT
CASSQEPARLNTEAFF
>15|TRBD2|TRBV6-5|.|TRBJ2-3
TGTGCCAGCAGCGCCCCGGGACTAGCGGGACCTCCGTCACATTTT
CASSAPGLAGPPSHF
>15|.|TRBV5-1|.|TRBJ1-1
TGCGCCAGCAGCTTGGAAACGGGTGGGTACACTGAAGCTTTCTTT
CASSLETGGYTEAFF
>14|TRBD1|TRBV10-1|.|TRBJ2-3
TGCGCCAGCAGTGAGTCCAGGGGGTCAGATACGCAGTATTTT
CASSESRGSDTQYF
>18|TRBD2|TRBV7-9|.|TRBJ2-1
TGTGCCAGCAGCAGGGCGGGTCTAGCGGGATCCGGGAACAATGAGCAGTTCTTC
CASSRAGLAGSGNNEQFF
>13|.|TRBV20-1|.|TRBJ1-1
TGCAGTGCTAGTAGCAGGGAGGAAGTGTCAGCTTTCTTT
CSASSREEVSAFF
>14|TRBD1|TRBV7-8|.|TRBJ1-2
TGTGCCAGCAGCCCAGGGACAGCCATTCATGGCTACACCTTC
CASSPGTAIHGYTF
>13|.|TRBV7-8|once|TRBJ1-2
TGTGCCAGCAGCTCCCGGACAGACTATGGCTACACCTTC
CASSSRTDYGYTF
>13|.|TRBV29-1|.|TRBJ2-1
TGCAGCGGCCCGACAGACTTTTCTGGTGAGCAGTTCTTC
CSGPTDFSGEQFF
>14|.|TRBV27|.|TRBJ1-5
TGTGCCAGCAGGTCTGGGGGAGGGAGTCAGCCCCAGCATTTT
CASRSGGGSQPQHF
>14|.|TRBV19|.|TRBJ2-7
TGTGCCAGTAGTATCGGGGGTTACACCTACGAGCAGTACTTC
CASSIGGYTYEQYF
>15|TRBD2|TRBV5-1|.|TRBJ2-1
TGCGCCAGCAGCTTGGGACTAGCGGGGAACAATGAGCAGTTCTTC
CASSLGLAGNNEQFF
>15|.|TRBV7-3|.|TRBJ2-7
TGTGCCAGCAGCTTAAATGGTGGGAGCTCCTACGAGCAGTACTTC
CASSLNGGSSYEQYF
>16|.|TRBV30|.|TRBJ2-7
TGTGCCTGGAGTGCCCCCCCGAGTGTTGGGTCCTACGAGCAGTACTTC
CAWSAPPSVGSYEQYF
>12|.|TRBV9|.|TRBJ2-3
TGTGCCAGCAGCGGCCTCACAGATACGCAGTATTTT
CASSGLTDTQYF
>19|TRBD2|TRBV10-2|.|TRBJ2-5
TGCGCCAGCAGGACCCTCTGGATAGCGGGAGATGAGGGGGAAGAGACCCAGTACTTC
CASRTLWIAGDEGEETQYF
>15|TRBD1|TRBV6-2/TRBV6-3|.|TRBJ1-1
TGTGCCAGCAGTTACCTGGGGACAGGGGACACTGAAGCTTTCTTT
CASSYLGTGDTEAFF
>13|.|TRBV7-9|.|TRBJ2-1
TGTGCCAGCAGCTTATACGTGGGTAATGAGCAGTTCTTC
CASSLYVGNEQFF
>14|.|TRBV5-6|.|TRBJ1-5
TGTGCCAGCAGCTTGGGAGGGAAGGGTCAGCCCCAGCATTTT
CASSLGGKGQPQHF
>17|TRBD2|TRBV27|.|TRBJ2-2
TGTGCCAGCAGTTTTTTTAGCGGGGAAAGGCGGACCGGGGAGCTGTTTTTT
CASSFFSGERRTGELFF
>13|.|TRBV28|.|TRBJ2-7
TGTGCCACCATGTTTGGAAGCTCCTACGAGCAGTACTTC
CATMFGSSYEQYF
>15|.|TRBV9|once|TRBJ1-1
TGTGCCAGCAGCGTAGGAGGGGGGGTAGGCACTGAAGCTTTCTTT
CASSVGGGVGTEAFF
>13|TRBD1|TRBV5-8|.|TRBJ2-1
TGTGCCAGCAGCTTAGACAGGGACCATGAGCAGTTCTTC
CASSLDRDHEQFF
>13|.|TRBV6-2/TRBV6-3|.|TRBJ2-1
TGTGCCAGCAGTTATTATAAGCGCAATGAGCAGTTCTTC
CASSYYKRNEQFF
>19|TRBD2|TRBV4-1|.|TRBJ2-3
TGCGCCAGCAGCCAAGCTCGGGCAGGCCTAGCGGGAGGTCCAGATACGCAGTATTTT
CASSQARAGLAGGPDTQYF
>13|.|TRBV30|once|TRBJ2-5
TGTGCCTGGAAGCGGCCGAAATCAGAGACCCAGTACTTC
CAWKRPKSETQYF
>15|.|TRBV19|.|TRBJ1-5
TGTGCCAGTAGTATAGACGCCGTGGGTCCTGTAGCCCAGCATTTT
CASSIDAVGPVAQHF
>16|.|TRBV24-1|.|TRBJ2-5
TGTGCCACCAGTGATTCTAGACCTACCCGGGGGGAGACCCAGTACTTC
CATSDSRPTRGETQYF
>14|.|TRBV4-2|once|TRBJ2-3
TGTGCCAGCAGCCAAGCGGGGGGCACAGATACGCAGTATTTT
CASSQAGGTDTQYF
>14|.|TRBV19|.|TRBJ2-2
TGTGCCAGTTCCCGAGGGATAAACACCGGGGAGCTGTTTTTT
CASSRGINTGELFF
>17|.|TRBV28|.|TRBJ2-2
TGTGCCAGCAGTTTAGATTGGGGGGACGGGGGCACCGGGGAGCTGTTTTTT
CASSLDWGDGGTGELFF
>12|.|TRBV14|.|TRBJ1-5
TGTGCCAGCAGCTATAGCAATCAGCCCCAGCATTTT
CASSYSNQPQHF
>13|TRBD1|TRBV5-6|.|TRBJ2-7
TGTGCCAGCGCACAGGGGGCGGCCTACGAGCAGTACTTC
CASAQGAAYEQYF
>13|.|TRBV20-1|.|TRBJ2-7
TGCAGTGCTAGTCCTAGCTCCTCCTACGAGCAGTACTTC
CSASPSSSYEQYF
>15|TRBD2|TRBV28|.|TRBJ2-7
TGTGCCAGCAGTTTCCTAGCGGGAGCTCTTTACGAGCAGTACTTC
CASSFLAGALYEQYF
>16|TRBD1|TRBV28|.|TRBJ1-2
TGTGCCAGCAGTTCTCCCGGGACAGGGGGGCCGTATGGCTACACCTTC
CASSSPGTGGPYGYTF
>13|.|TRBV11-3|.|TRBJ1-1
TGTGCCAGCAGCTTACTCGCAGACACTGAAGCTTTCTTT
CASSLLADTEAFF
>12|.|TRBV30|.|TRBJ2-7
TGTGCCTGGAGTGTGTTAGGGCTGTGGCAGTACTTC
CAWSVLGLWQYF
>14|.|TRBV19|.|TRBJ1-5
TGTGCCAGTAGTATAGACAGGGCCGGACAGCCCCAGCATTTT
CASSIDRAGQPQHF
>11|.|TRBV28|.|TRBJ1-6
TGTGCCAGCAGTAGACGATCACCCCTCCACTTT
CASSRRSPLHF
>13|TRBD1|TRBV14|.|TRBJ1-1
TGTGCCAGCAGCCCTGGGCTTGACAGGGTAGCTTTCTTT
CASSPGLDRVAFF
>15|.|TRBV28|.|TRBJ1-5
TGTGCCAGCAGAACTACTGACGGACTCAATCAGCCCCAGCATTTT
CASRTTDGLNQPQHF